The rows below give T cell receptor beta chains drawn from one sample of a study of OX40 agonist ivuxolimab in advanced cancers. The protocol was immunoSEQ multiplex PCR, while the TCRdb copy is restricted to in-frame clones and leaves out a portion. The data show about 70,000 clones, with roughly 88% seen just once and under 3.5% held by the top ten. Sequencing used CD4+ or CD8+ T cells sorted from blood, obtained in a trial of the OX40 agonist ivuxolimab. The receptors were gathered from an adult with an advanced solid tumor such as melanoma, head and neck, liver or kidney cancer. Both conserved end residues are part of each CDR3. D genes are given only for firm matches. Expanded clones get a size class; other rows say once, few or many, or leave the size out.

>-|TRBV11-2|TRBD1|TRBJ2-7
CASSLGQGREQYF
TGTGCCAGCAGCCTGGGACAGGGAAGGGAGCAGTACTTC
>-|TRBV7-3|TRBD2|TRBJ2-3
CASSLSGGTDTQYF
TGTGCCAGCAGCCTTAGCGGGGGTACAGATACGCAGTATTTT
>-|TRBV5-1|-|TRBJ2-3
CASSLDRGLTPNTQYF
TGCGCCAGCAGCTTAGATAGGGGACTGACGCCGAATACGCAGTATTTT
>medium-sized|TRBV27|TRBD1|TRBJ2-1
CASSLMDRGRPYNEQFF
TGTGCCAGCAGTTTAATGGACAGGGGTCGGCCCTACAATGAGCAGTTCTTC
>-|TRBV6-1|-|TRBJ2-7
CACTGSYEQYF
TGTGCCTGTACAGGGAGCTACGAGCAGTACTTC
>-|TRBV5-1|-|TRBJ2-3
CASSLAPSSTDTQYF
TGCGCCAGCAGCTTGGCTCCATCTAGCACAGATACGCAGTATTTT
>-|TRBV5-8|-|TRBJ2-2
CASDQGGTGELFF
TGTGCCAGCGACCAGGGCGGCACCGGGGAGCTGTTTTTT
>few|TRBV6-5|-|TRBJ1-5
CASSYGGSNNQPQHF
TGTGCCAGCAGTTACGGGGGGTCGAACAATCAGCCCCAGCATTTT
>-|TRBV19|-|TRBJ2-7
CASSIGRGFYEQYF
TGTGCCAGTAGTATAGGCCGGGGTTTCTACGAGCAGTACTTC
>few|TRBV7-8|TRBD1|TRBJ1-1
CASSLSGTGGQAFF
TGTGCCAGCAGCCTCTCCGGGACAGGGGGTCAAGCTTTCTTT
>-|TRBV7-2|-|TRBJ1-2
CASSLAGSGGYTF
TGTGCCAGCAGCTTAGCGGGGTCCGGGGGCTACACCTTC
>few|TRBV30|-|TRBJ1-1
CAWSVSGLNTEAFF
TGTGCCTGGAGTGTATCGGGGCTGAACACTGAAGCTTTCTTT
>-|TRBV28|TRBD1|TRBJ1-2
CASSYGQAFNYGYTF
TGTGCCAGCAGCTACGGACAGGCATTTAACTATGGCTACACCTTC
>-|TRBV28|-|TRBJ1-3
CASSPPKGVFGNTIYF
TGTGCCAGCAGCCCTCCAAAGGGGGTCTTTGGAAACACCATATATTTT
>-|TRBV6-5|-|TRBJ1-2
CASMGLEGYTF
TGTGCCTCAATGGGGCTTGAAGGCTACACCTTC
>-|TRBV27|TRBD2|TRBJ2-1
CASSFLTTSGTSGTLSYNEQFF
TGTGCCAGCAGTTTTCTAACGACATCCGGGACTAGCGGAACCCTAAGTTACAATGAGCAGTTCTTC
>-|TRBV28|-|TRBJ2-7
CASSATPGLYVKQYF
TGTGCCAGCAGTGCGACGCCGGGACTGTACGTCAAGCAGTACTTC
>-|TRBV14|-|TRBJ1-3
CASSQEPGPSFGNTIYF
TGTGCCAGCAGCCAAGAACCCGGGCCATCATTTGGAAACACCATATATTTT
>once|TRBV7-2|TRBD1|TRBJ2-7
CASNSGTAPYEQYF
TGTGCCAGCAACTCAGGGACAGCTCCCTACGAGCAGTACTTC
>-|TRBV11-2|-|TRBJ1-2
CASSSLRGRDGYTF
TGTGCCAGCAGCTCATTGCGGGGGCGGGATGGCTACACCTTC
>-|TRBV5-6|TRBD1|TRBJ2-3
CASSSGQGRTDTQYF
TGTGCCAGCAGCTCCGGACAGGGGCGCACAGATACGCAGTATTTT
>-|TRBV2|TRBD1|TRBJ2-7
CASTRDRGHHEQYF
TGTGCCAGCACCAGGGACAGGGGGCATCACGAGCAGTACTTC
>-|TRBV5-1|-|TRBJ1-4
CASSLGDRPSNEKLFF
TGCGCCAGCAGCTTGGGCGACAGGCCCTCTAATGAAAAACTGTTTTTT
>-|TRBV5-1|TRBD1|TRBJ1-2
CASSLEGGRGYTF
TGCGCCAGCAGCTTGGAAGGGGGCCGCGGCTACACCTTC
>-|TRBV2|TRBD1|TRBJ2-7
CASSETGDRAEQYF
TGTGCCAGCAGTGAAACAGGGGACAGGGCCGAGCAGTACTTC
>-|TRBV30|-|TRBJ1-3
CAWRPGTGNTIYF
TGTGCCTGGAGGCCCGGGACAGGAAACACCATATATTTT
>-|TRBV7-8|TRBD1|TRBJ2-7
CASSKQGASEQYF
TGTGCCAGCAGCAAACAGGGGGCGAGTGAGCAGTACTTC